This TCR beta chain emerged from a study of radiotherapy plus CTLA-4 blockade in lung cancer. Method: immunoSEQ multiplex PCR; TCRdb's copy keeps in-frame clones and lacks some. This table holds about 94,000 clones, 80% to 85% found once. Trimming cost V 5 bases and J 8 bases, with 14 bases left between them. The CDR3 runs 13 residues. Germline V lookup: CDR1 MNHEY, CDR2 SMNVEV (reference sequence). The chain has TRBV27 and TRBJ2-3; TRBD1 or TRBD2 may be the D gene (6 bases each). Sequenced material: peripheral blood, taken from a patient treated with radiotherapy plus ipilimumab. This receptor was taken from a human donor with non-small cell lung cancer that progressed on radiotherapy plus ipilimumab. The CDR3 loop reads CASSPTGAGTQYF. The CDR3 DNA reads as TGTGCCAGCAGTCCCACGGGGGCGGGTACGCAGTATTTT.